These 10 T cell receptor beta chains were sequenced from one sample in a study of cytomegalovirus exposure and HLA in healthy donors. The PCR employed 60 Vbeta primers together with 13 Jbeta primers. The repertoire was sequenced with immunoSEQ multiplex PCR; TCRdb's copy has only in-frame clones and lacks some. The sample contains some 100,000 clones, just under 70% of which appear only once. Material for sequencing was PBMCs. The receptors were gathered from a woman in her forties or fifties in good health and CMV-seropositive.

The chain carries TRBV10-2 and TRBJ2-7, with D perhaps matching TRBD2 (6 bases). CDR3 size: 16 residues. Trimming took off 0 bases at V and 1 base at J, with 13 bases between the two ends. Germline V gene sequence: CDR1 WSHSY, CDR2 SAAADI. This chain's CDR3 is CASSESAGWVSYEQYF. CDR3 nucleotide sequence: TGCGCCAGCAGTGAGTCGGCGGGGTGGGTTTCCTACGAGCAGTACTTC.

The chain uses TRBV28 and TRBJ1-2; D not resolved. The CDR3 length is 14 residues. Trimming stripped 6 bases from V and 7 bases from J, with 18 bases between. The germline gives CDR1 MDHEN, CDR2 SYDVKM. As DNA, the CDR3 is TGTGCCAGCAGAACCCTGCCCCAGGCGGGTGGCTACACCTTC. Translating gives CASRTLPQAGGYTF.

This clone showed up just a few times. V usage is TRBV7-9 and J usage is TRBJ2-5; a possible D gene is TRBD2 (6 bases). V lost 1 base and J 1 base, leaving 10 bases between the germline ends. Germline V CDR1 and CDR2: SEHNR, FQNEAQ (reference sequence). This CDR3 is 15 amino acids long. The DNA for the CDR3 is TGTGCCAGCAGCTTAGGGAGACTAGTCCAAGAGACCCAGTACTTC. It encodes CASSLGRLVQETQYF.

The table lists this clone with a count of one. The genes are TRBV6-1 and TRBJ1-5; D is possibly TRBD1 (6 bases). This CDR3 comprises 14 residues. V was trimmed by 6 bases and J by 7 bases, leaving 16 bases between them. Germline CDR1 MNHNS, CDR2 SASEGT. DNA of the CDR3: TGTGCCAGCAGCCTTAACAGGGAGGGACAGCCCCAGCATTTT. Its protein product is CASSLNREGQPQHF.

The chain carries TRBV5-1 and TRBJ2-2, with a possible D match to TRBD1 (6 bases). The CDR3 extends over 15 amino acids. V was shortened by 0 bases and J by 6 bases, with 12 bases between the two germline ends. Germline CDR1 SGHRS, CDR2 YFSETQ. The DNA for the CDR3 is TGCGCCAGCAGCTTGGTCCAGGGGCCGCCCGGGGAGCTGTTTTTT. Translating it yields CASSLVQGPPGELFF.

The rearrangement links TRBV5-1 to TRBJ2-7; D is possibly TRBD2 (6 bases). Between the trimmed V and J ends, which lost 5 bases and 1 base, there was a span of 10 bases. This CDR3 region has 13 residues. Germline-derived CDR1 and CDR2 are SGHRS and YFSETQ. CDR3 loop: CASSRGGSYEQYF. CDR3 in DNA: TGCGCCAGCAGTCGTGGGGGGTCCTACGAGCAGTACTTC.

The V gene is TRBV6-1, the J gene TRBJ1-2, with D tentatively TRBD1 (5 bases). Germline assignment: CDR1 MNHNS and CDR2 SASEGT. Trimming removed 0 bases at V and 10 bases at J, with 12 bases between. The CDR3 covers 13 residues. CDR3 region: CASSEAGLGSYTF. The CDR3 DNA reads TGTGCCAGCAGTGAAGCGGGACTAGGGTCCTACACCTTC.

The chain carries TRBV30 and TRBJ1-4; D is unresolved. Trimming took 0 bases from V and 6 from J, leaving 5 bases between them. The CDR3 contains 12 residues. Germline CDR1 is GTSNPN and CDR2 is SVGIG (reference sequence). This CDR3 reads CAWSVIDEKLFF. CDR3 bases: TGTGCCTGGAGTGTAATAGATGAAAAACTGTTTTTT.

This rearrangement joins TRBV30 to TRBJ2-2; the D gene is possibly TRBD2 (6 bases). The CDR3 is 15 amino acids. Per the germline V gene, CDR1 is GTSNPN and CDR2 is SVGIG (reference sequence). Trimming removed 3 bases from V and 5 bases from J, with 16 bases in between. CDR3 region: CAWRSRRDWTGELFF. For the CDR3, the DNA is TGTGCCTGGAGAAGTAGAAGGGACTGGACCGGGGAGCTGTTTTTT.

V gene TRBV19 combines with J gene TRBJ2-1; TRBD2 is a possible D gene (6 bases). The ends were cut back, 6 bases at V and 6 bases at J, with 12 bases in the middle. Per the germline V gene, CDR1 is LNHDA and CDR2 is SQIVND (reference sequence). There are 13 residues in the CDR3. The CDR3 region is CASRTGVVNEQFF. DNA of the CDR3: TGTGCCAGTAGGACGGGAGTTGTCAATGAGCAGTTCTTC.